These 23 T cell receptor beta chains share one sample of origin, sequenced in a study of blood T cell repertoires in COVID-19 (dated by TCRdb to about 2020). The library relied on the immunoSEQ multiplex PCR assay. Sourced from immuneACCESS, this table was stored by TCRdb with only in-frame sequences that have V and J called. A share of the clones is absent; for the studies checked, an unresolved V gene accounts for under half, and the remainder has no known explanation. Present in this sample are roughly 220,000 clones, 70% to 90% of which were seen just once. Under 15% of the sample belongs to the ten largest clones. Sequenced material: PBMCs or T cells enriched from blood (not recorded which). The receptors come from a woman between 50 and 59 years old with acute COVID-19.

The rearrangement joins TRBV4-1 to TRBJ1-1; D unclear. The germline V and J ends were trimmed by 6 bases and 0 bases, with 11 bases remaining between them. CDR1 MGHRA and CDR2 YSYEKL come from the germline V gene. The CDR3 length is 14 residues. The CDR3 bases are TGCGCCAGCAGGGCCTTGAGGCTGAACACTGAAGCTTTCTTT. Protein product: CASRALRLNTEAFF.

V and J are TRBV5-1 and TRBJ2-7, with 10 bases that match TRBD1. The CDR3 contains 14 residues. The junction had 3 bases not matched to a gene; V was cut back by 2 bases and J by 4 bases. In germline, CDR1 is SGHRS, CDR2 YFSETQ. The CDR3 sequence: CASSFDRGRYEQYF. CDR3 nucleotide sequence: TGCGCCAGCAGCTTCGACAGGGGGCGGTACGAGCAGTACTTC.

V usage is TRBV30 and J usage is TRBJ1-4; 7 positions agree with TRBD1. The germline CDR1 and CDR2 sequences are GTSNPN and SVGIG (reference sequence). CDR3 length equals 12 residues. Trimming removed 7 bases from V and 8 bases from J; junction bases left unmatched: 7. The CDR3 region is CAFRQGLEKLFF. CDR3 bases: TGTGCCTTCCGACAGGGTCTAGAAAAACTGTTTTTT.

This chain links TRBV15 with TRBJ1-5; TRBD1 is a possible D gene (5 bases). The V end was cut by 3 bases, the J end by 1 base, with 10 bases between. The germline V gene has CDR1 LNHNV and CDR2 YYDKDF (reference sequence). The length of the CDR3 is 15 residues. CDR3 in amino acids: CATSSSRVSNQPQHF. CDR3 sequence (DNA): TGTGCCACCAGCAGTAGCAGGGTAAGCAATCAGCCCCAGCATTTT.

The chain uses TRBV27 and TRBJ2-7, with a weak D call TRBD2 (6 bases). Deletions cut 2 bases from V and 0 bases from J, with 8 bases between. Germline CDR1 MNHEY, CDR2 SMNVEV (reference sequence). The CDR3 runs to 14 residues. The CDR3 nucleotides are TGTGCCAGCAGTTTAGACGGGAGCTCCTACGAGCAGTACTTC. The encoded protein is CASSLDGSSYEQYF.

The chain combines TRBV7-9 with TRBJ2-1, with 16 bases matching TRBD2. Germline trimming cut 5 bases from V and 8 bases from J; bases unmatched to any gene: 9. This CDR3 has 17 residues. CDR1 SEHNR and CDR2 FQNEAQ come from the germline V gene (reference sequence). CDR3 sequence reads: CASSPQGTSGRGYEQFF. The CDR3 DNA is TGTGCCAGCAGCCCACAGGGGACTAGCGGGAGGGGGTATGAGCAGTTCTTC. Based on the CDR3 plus reference TRBV7-9 and TRBJ2-1, the full variable domain is DTGVSQNPRHKITKRGQNVTFRCDPISEHNRLYWYRQTLGQGPEFLTYFQNEAQLEKSRLLSDRFSAERPKGSFSTLEIQRTEQGDSAMYLCASSPQGTSGRGYEQFFGPGTRLTVL.

V usage is TRBV6-5 and J usage is TRBJ1-1; D is possibly TRBD1 (6 bases). The CDR3 length is 14 residues. Per the germline V gene, CDR1 is MNHEY and CDR2 is SVGAGI. Trimming left V 6 bases short and J 4 bases short, with 15 bases between. The CDR3 here is CASRDRIFRTEAFF. CDR3 DNA sequence: TGTGCCAGCAGGGACAGAATTTTTCGCACTGAAGCTTTCTTT.

This chain links TRBV7-2 with TRBJ2-3, with 11 nucleotides matching TRBD1. The CDR3 sequence is 17 residues long. V was clipped by 1 base and J by 3 bases; unmatched bases: 6. The germline gives CDR1 SGHTA, CDR2 FQGNSA. This chain's CDR3 is CASSLVRTGGPTDTQYF. The CDR3 DNA is TGTGCCAGCAGCTTAGTACGGACAGGGGGCCCGACAGATACGCAGTATTTT.

The chain carries TRBV24-1 and TRBJ1-2; D is perhaps TRBD1 (6 bases). V was cut by 3 bases and J by 8 bases, with 21 bases left in between. The CDR3 sequence is 16 residues long. CDR1 KGHDR and CDR2 SFDVKD come from the germline V gene. DNA for the CDR3: TGTGCCACCAGTGATCCGGGACGGGGGGCTTGGAGCGGCTACACCTTC. Amino acid sequence: CATSDPGRGAWSGYTF.

This clone was observed a single time. The chain carries TRBV5-1 and TRBJ2-1; the match to TRBD2 covers 13 bases. CDR1 is SGHRS, CDR2 YFSETQ, per germline. V shed 4 bases and J 9 bases; nucleotides not matched to a gene: 10. This CDR3 has 16 residues. The CDR3 loop reads CASSRPGTSGMSEQFF. Here the CDR3 DNA reads TGCGCCAGCAGCCGACCCGGGACTAGCGGGATGTCTGAGCAGTTCTTC. Combining the CDR3 with reference TRBV5-1 and TRBJ2-1 gives the whole variable domain KAGVTQTPRYLIKTRGQQVTLSCSPISGHRSVSWYQQTPGQGLQFLFEYFSETQRNKGNFPGRFSGRQFSNSRSEMNVSTLELGDSALYLCASSRPGTSGMSEQFFGPGTRLTVL.

The chain joins TRBV19 to TRBJ2-1; D is perhaps TRBD1 (7 bases). Germline V lookup: CDR1 LNHDA, CDR2 SQIVND (reference sequence). This CDR3 is 16 amino acids long. V was cut by 2 bases and J by 4 bases, with 15 bases left in between. This chain's CDR3 is CASSIIGGGRYNEQFF. CDR3 in DNA: TGTGCCAGTAGTATAATAGGAGGGGGCCGGTACAATGAGCAGTTCTTC.

V gene TRBV21-1 combines with J gene TRBJ2-1; the tabulated D call, TRBD2, remains unverified against the DNA. TRBV21-1 is reported as a pseudogene. The CDR3 is made up of 15 amino acids. CDR3 residues: CASSPPRRRGNEQFF. The DNA for the CDR3 is TGTGCCAGCAGCCCCCCTCGGCGGCGTGGGAATGAGCAGTTCTTC.

The chain uses TRBV7-3 and TRBJ2-4, with D unresolved. There are 16 residues in the CDR3. V lost 2 bases to trimming and J lost 0 bases, with 11 bases between them. CDR1 is SGHTA and CDR2 is FQGTGA in the germline V gene. The CDR3 DNA follows: TGTGCCAGCAGCTTATTCCGAGGTCTAGCCAAAAACATTCAGTACTTC. Residues: CASSLFRGLAKNIQYF.

The V gene is TRBV7-6, the J gene TRBJ2-7; a possible D gene is TRBD1 (6 bases). Germline CDR1 is SGHVS and CDR2 is FNYEAQ. V was trimmed by 4 bases and J by 0 bases, leaving 10 bases between them. The CDR3 is 14 amino acids. The CDR3, as DNA: TGTGCCAGCAGCTCGAGGACAGACTCCTACGAGCAGTACTTC. Residues: CASSSRTDSYEQYF.

This clone was seen a few times. The chain carries TRBV4-2 and TRBJ2-2, with 9 bases fitting TRBD2. The trim removed 0 bases at V and 5 bases at J, leaving 10 bases unmatched. CDR3 length equals 18 residues. Germline values: CDR1 LGHNA, CDR2 YNFKEQ. DNA for the CDR3: TGTGCCAGCAGCCAAGATTCCACTAGCGGGTGGTGGACCGGGGAGCTGTTTTTT. It encodes CASSQDSTSGWWTGELFF.

The rearrangement joins TRBV6-5 to TRBJ2-1; D not certain. Trimming removed 2 bases at V and 1 base at J, with 6 bases between. The CDR3 consists of 14 residues. CDR1 is MNHEY, CDR2 SVGAGI, per germline. Here the CDR3 reads CASSYGGSYNEQFF. CDR3 bases: TGTGCCAGCAGTTACGGCGGTTCCTACAATGAGCAGTTCTTC.

J is TRBJ2-7 and V is TRBV7-9; 13 nucleotides agree with TRBD2. Per germline, CDR1 SEHNR and CDR2 FQNEAQ (reference sequence). The V and J ends lost 2 bases and 5 bases, in that order; junction bases with no gene match: 9. The CDR3 length is 17 residues. CDR3 in amino acids: CASSLPNTGTSGNEQYF. The CDR3 DNA reads as TGTGCCAGCAGCTTACCTAATACCGGGACTAGCGGGAACGAGCAGTACTTC.

The chain employs TRBV7-2 and TRBJ1-1; perhaps TRBD1 as D (6 bases). Trimming took off 1 base at V and 0 bases at J, with 9 bases between the two ends. Germline CDR1 reads SGHTA; CDR2 reads FQGNSA. This CDR3 spans 15 amino acids. CDR3 DNA sequence: TGTGCCAGCAGCTTAGAGGGGGGGCTGAACACTGAAGCTTTCTTT. Protein: CASSLEGGLNTEAFF.

Sample share makes this clone medium-sized (0.01 to 0.1%). This chain uses TRBV28 with TRBJ1-5; D is undetermined. Trimming removed 3 bases at V and 2 bases at J, with 8 bases between. The CDR3 covers 14 residues. The germline V gene encodes CDR1 MDHEN and CDR2 SYDVKM. As DNA, the CDR3 is TGTGCCAGCAGTTTGATACTTGGCAATCAGCCCCAGCATTTT. Residues: CASSLILGNQPQHF. Combining the CDR3 with reference TRBV28 and TRBJ1-5 gives the whole variable domain DVKVTQSSRYLVKRTGEKVFLECVQDMDHENMFWYRQDPGLGLRLIYFSYDVKMKEKGDIPEGYSVSREKKERFSLILESASTNQTSMYLCASSLILGNQPQHFGDGTRLSIL.

The CDR3 bases are TGTGCCAGCAGTGTCGGGGGAGTCGCCGGGGAGCTGTTTTTT. It codes for CASSVGGVAGELFF. This chain links TRBV25-1 with TRBJ2-2; the D gene is possibly TRBD2 (6 bases). Germline-derived CDR1 and CDR2 are MGHDK and SYGVNS. V lost 4 bases and J 6 bases, leaving 12 bases between the germline ends. The CDR3 has 14 amino acids.

The rearrangement links TRBV6-2 or TRBV6-3 to TRBJ1-5; the match to TRBD1 covers 11 bases. Germline values: CDR1 MNHEY, CDR2 SVGEGT. The CDR3 is 20 amino acids. V trimming: 2 bases; J trimming: 2 bases; junction bases outside the gene matches: 14. CDR3: CASSYTRWTGGWKGNQPQHF. CDR3 nucleotides: TGTGCCAGCAGTTACACAAGGTGGACAGGGGGCTGGAAGGGCAATCAGCCCCAGCATTTT.

This chain connects TRBV19 to TRBJ2-2, with 10 bases fitting TRBD1. J was trimmed by 4 bases and V by 6 bases; bases with no gene match: 5. The CDR3 covers 15 residues. CDR1 and CDR2 from the germline V gene are LNHDA and SQIVND (reference sequence). The CDR3 region has the DNA TGTGCCAGTAGCCCGGGACAGGGGTTCACCGGGGAGCTGTTTTTT. Its translation: CASSPGQGFTGELFF.

J is TRBJ2-7 and V is TRBV7-2; D perhaps matches TRBD2 (6 bases). Trimming left V 0 bases short and J 2 bases short, with 11 bases between. This CDR3 has 15 amino acids. Germline V gene data show CDR1 as SGHTA and CDR2 as FQGNSA. The CDR3 nucleotides are TGTGCCAGCAGCTTAGCGTCTAGCGCACCCTACGAGCAGTACTTC. Translated, it gives CASSLASSAPYEQYF. The entire variable domain, with the rest obtained from reference TRBV7-2 and TRBJ2-7, is as follows: GAGVSQSPSNKVTEKGKDVELRCDPISGHTALYWYRQSLGQGLEFLIYFQGNSAPDKSGLPSDRFSAERTGGSVSTLTIQRTQQEDSAVYLCASSLASSAPYEQYFGPGTRLTVT.